These 28 T cell receptor beta chains came from one sample sequenced in a study of technical replicates of blood from a handful of donors. Sequenced by immunoSEQ multiplex PCR; TCRdb stores in-frame clones only, minus some. The table has tens of thousands of clones, over 85% seen once. The specimen sequenced was T cells isolated from PBMCs. These receptors came from a human donor in good health.

The chain uses TRBV28 and TRBJ1-1, with D tentatively TRBD1 (5 bases). V lost 5 bases, J lost 3 bases, and 10 bases lay in between. CDR3 length: 13 amino acids. Germline V lookup: CDR1 MDHEN, CDR2 SYDVKM. The CDR3 region has the DNA TGTGCCAGCAGTATGCAGGGTTACACTGAAGCTTTCTTT. Amino acids: CASSMQGYTEAFF.

V and J are TRBV6-6 and TRBJ1-2; 8 bases map to TRBD1. The CDR3 is 11 residues long. CDR1 and CDR2 from the germline V gene are MNHNY and SVGAGI (reference sequence). The V gene end was trimmed by 11 bases and the J gene end by 6 bases; junction bases not matched to a gene: 5. Here the CDR3 reads CAGQGADGYTF. In DNA, the CDR3 is TGTGCCGGCCAGGGGGCGGATGGCTACACCTTC.

The CDR3, as DNA: TGTGCCAGCAGCGTAGGGACTAGCGGGAGTGGCGGGGAGCTGTTTTTT. It specifies CASSVGTSGSGGELFF. The V and J genes are TRBV9 and TRBJ2-2; TRBD2 matches 13 bases. J lost 7 bases, V lost 0 bases, and 3 bases had no gene match. CDR1 is SGDLS and CDR2 is YYNGEE in the germline V gene. CDR3 length: 16 amino acids.

J is TRBJ2-2 and V is TRBV13; a possible D gene is TRBD2 (6 bases). The CDR3 contains 15 residues. Looked up from germline, CDR1 is PRHDT and CDR2 is FYEKMQ (reference sequence). V lost 3 bases, J lost 4 bases, and 12 bases lay in between. The CDR3 DNA is TGTGCCAGCAGCTTGGACGGGAGCCCCACCGGGGAGCTGTTTTTT. Translated: CASSLDGSPTGELFF.

This chain joins TRBV27 and TRBJ2-1; a possible D gene is TRBD1 (6 bases). V lost 10 bases and J 7 bases, leaving 23 bases between the germline ends. Germline loops: CDR1 MNHEY, CDR2 SMNVEV (reference sequence). The CDR3 is made up of 15 amino acids. Written as DNA, the CDR3 is TGTGCCACCCTGGACCTTTCTTCAGGACAGAATGAGCAGTTCTTC. Protein: CATLDLSSGQNEQFF.

In its sample, this clone was seen once. The chain has TRBV18 and TRBJ2-3; 11 nucleotides align to TRBD2. The V and J ends lost 8 bases and 2 bases, in that order; junction bases with no gene match: 6. Germline V CDR1 and CDR2: KGHSH, LQKENI. The CDR3 totals 15 residues. In nucleotides, the CDR3 is TGTGCCAGCCGGACGACTAGCGGGGTCACAGATACGCAGTATTTT. Residues: CASRTTSGVTDTQYF.

CDR3: CASKPASWTQYF. In nucleotides, the CDR3 is TGTGCCAGCAAGCCCGCTAGTTGGACCCAGTACTTC. The genes are TRBV6-1 and TRBJ2-5; D is unresolved. This CDR3 contains 12 residues. The germline CDR1 and CDR2 sequences are MNHNS and SASEGT. V was trimmed by 7 bases and J by 7 bases, leaving 13 bases between them.

The chain recombines TRBV9 with TRBJ1-4, with TRBD1 identical over 8 bases. After removal of 4 bases from V and 5 bases from J, the junction contained 7 bases not matched to a gene. The CDR3 sequence is 15 residues long. Germline V gives CDR1 SGDLS, CDR2 YYNGEE. CDR3 protein: CASSLLGQENEKLFF. DNA of the CDR3: TGTGCCAGCAGCCTATTGGGACAGGAGAATGAAAAACTGTTTTTT.

The rearrangement links TRBV2 to TRBJ1-5; D unclear. Germline CDR1 SNHLY, CDR2 FYNNEI. The CDR3 extends over 12 amino acids. CDR3 nucleotide sequence: TGTGCAAGGGTCGGGAGGGCCCAGCCCCAGCATTTT. Its translation is CARVGRAQPQHF.

The chain couples TRBV5-4 to TRBJ1-4, with unresolved D. Trimming took 0 bases from V and 4 from J, leaving 7 bases between them. Per germline, CDR1 SGHNT and CDR2 YYREEE (reference sequence). The CDR3 length is 14 residues. CDR3 in DNA: TGTGCCAGCAGCTTGGGGGGAGATAATGAAAAACTGTTTTTT. Amino acids: CASSLGGDNEKLFF.

This rearrangement joins TRBV30 to TRBJ1-5; 7 bases agree with TRBD1. Germline CDR1 and CDR2: GTSNPN and SVGIG (reference sequence). CDR3 length equals 13 residues. J was trimmed by 2 bases and V by 3 bases; bases with no gene match: 1. The CDR3 region is CAWRTGGNQPQHF. In nucleotides, the CDR3 is TGTGCCTGGAGAACAGGGGGCAATCAGCCCCAGCATTTT.

This sequence joins TRBV2 and TRBJ1-5, with 11 nucleotides matching TRBD1. After removal of 4 bases from V and 5 bases from J, the junction contained 4 bases not matched to a gene. CDR3 length: 15 amino acids. Germline CDR1 reads SNHLY; CDR2 reads FYNNEI. As DNA, the CDR3 is TGTGCCAGCAGTGGGGGGACAGGGGGGGATCAGCCCCAGCATTTT. This gives the protein CASSGGTGGDQPQHF.

The V and J genes are TRBV7-8 and TRBJ2-1; D remains ambiguous. The germline V gene has CDR1 SGHVS and CDR2 FQNEAQ. V was shortened by 2 bases and J by 10 bases, with 12 bases between the two germline ends. The CDR3 loop spans 13 amino acids. The CDR3 sequence: CASSLLAVGEQFF. CDR3 nucleotide sequence: TGTGCCAGCAGCTTATTAGCTGTCGGGGAGCAGTTCTTC.

The chain recombines TRBV5-4 with TRBJ2-7, with D possibly matching TRBD2 (6 bases). V lost 4 bases, J lost 3 bases, and 11 bases lay in between. CDR3 length: 13 residues. Germline lookup yields CDR1 SGHNT and CDR2 YYREEE (reference sequence). The CDR3 coding sequence is TGTGCCAGCAGCCCCCGGGACTTCTACGAGCAGTACTTC. Protein product: CASSPRDFYEQYF.

The chain employs TRBV6-5 and TRBJ1-5; D may be TRBD1 (6 bases). With 5 bases removed from V and 5 bases from J, the gap between germline ends came to 10 bases. This CDR3 contains 13 residues. The germline V gene has CDR1 MNHEY and CDR2 SVGAGI. The CDR3 sequence is CASSATGYQPQHF. The CDR3 nucleotides are TGTGCCAGCAGTGCGACAGGTTATCAGCCCCAGCATTTT.

The chain links TRBV2 to TRBJ2-7, with TRBD1 as a possible D gene (6 bases). Looked up from germline, CDR1 is SNHLY and CDR2 is FYNNEI. V was pared by 6 bases and J by 2 bases, with 17 bases between. CDR3 length: 15 residues. In nucleotides, the CDR3 is TGTGCCAGCAGAGAGACAGGTTTTACAACCTACGAGCAGTACTTC. This sequence encodes CASRETGFTTYEQYF.

The chain joins TRBV4-2 to TRBJ2-3; 8 bases match TRBD1. Germline assignment: CDR1 LGHNA and CDR2 YNFKEQ. The CDR3 covers 16 residues. Trimming took 2 bases from V and 4 from J; bases not matched to a gene: 8. The CDR3 is CASSQIGTGGSDTQYF. The DNA for the CDR3 is TGTGCCAGCAGCCAAATAGGGACAGGAGGATCAGATACGCAGTATTTT.

Only one count was recorded for this clone. This chain connects TRBV2 to TRBJ1-5, with D tentatively TRBD1 (6 bases). Germline-derived CDR1 and CDR2 are SNHLY and FYNNEI. The V end lost 6 bases, the J end lost 7 bases, and 16 bases lay between the germline ends. This CDR3 region has 14 residues. The CDR3 protein is CASRPAQGRQPQHF. CDR3 nucleotide sequence: TGTGCCAGCAGGCCGGCACAGGGCCGGCAGCCCCAGCATTTT.

V gene TRBV19 combines with J gene TRBJ1-1, with TRBD1 as a possible D gene (6 bases). The CDR3 is 17 residues long. CDR1 is LNHDA, CDR2 SQIVND, per germline (reference sequence). Between the trimmed V and J ends, which lost 5 bases and 0 bases, there was a span of 19 bases. CDR3 sequence (DNA): TGTGCCAGTAGTCAAGGGGTGGGGACATTCATGAACACTGAAGCTTTCTTT. Protein product: CASSQGVGTFMNTEAFF.

The chain recombines TRBV9 with TRBJ2-2; tentative D call: TRBD2 (6 bases). V was trimmed by 0 bases and J by 4 bases, leaving 13 bases between them. The V gene's germline CDR1 is SGDLS and CDR2 YYNGEE. The CDR3 is 16 amino acids. The CDR3 sequence is CASSVENSGVTGELFF. The CDR3 nucleotides are TGTGCCAGCAGCGTAGAGAATAGCGGAGTCACCGGGGAGCTGTTTTTT.

The chain employs TRBV19 and TRBJ2-2, with D hard to call. The germline CDR1 and CDR2 sequences are LNHDA and SQIVND (reference sequence). V gave up 6 bases and J gave up 0 bases, with 11 bases separating them. The CDR3 contains 15 residues. The CDR3 nucleotides read TGTGCCAGTAGACCACTTACTCCGAACACCGGGGAGCTGTTTTTT. It is translated as CASRPLTPNTGELFF. Full variable domain (remainder filled in from reference TRBV19 and TRBJ2-2): DGGITQSPKYLFRKEGQNVTLSCEQNLNHDAMYWYRQDPGQGLRLIYYSQIVNDFQKGDIAEGYSVSREKKESFPLTVTSAQKNPTAFYLCASRPLTPNTGELFFGEGSRLTVL.

The DNA of the CDR3 is TGTGCCACCAGCACTAGTGGGACAGGATTGAGCGAGCAGTACTTC. This translates into CATSTSGTGLSEQYF. The V call is TRBV15, the J call TRBJ2-7, with 8 bases lining up with TRBD1. Germline V lookup: CDR1 LNHNV, CDR2 YYDKDF (reference sequence). Unmatched junction bases numbered 11, after V lost 4 bases and J lost 6 bases. CDR3 length equals 15 residues.

A single count supports this clone. This chain uses TRBV6-5 with TRBJ2-3; the D gene is possibly TRBD2 (6 bases). The V gene's germline CDR1 is MNHEY and CDR2 SVGAGI. The CDR3 runs 15 residues. The germline V and J ends were trimmed by 0 bases and 3 bases, with 10 bases remaining between them. The CDR3 region has the DNA TGTGCCAGCAGTTACTCGGGACTTAATACAGATACGCAGTATTTT. Protein sequence: CASSYSGLNTDTQYF.

The J gene is TRBJ2-1, the V gene TRBV29-1, with TRBD2 matching 9 bases. The CDR3 runs 13 residues. Germline V gives CDR1 SQVTM, CDR2 ANQGSEA. CDR3 DNA sequence: TGCAAGGCCAGACTAGCGGAATACAATGAGCAGTTCTTC. Translated, it gives CKARLAEYNEQFF.

This sequence joins TRBV7-2 and TRBJ1-2; a weak D match, TRBD1 (6 bases). Germline V gene sequence: CDR1 SGHTA, CDR2 FQGNSA. V lost 5 bases to trimming and J lost 4 bases, with 17 bases between them. The length of the CDR3 is 15 residues. The CDR3, as DNA: TGTGCCAGCAGCATTTCGACGGGGGGCGGCTATGGCTACACCTTC. Its protein is CASSISTGGGYGYTF.

The chain recombines TRBV29-1 with TRBJ1-5; TRBD1 matches at 10 bases. The junction had 3 bases not matched to a gene; V was cut back by 6 bases and J by 4 bases. The CDR3 consists of 13 residues. Germline V lookup: CDR1 SQVTM, CDR2 ANQGSEA. The CDR3 sequence is CSVGTGDNQPQHF. CDR3 sequence (DNA): TGCAGCGTCGGGACAGGGGATAATCAGCCCCAGCATTTT.

This clone came up once. The chain uses TRBV9 and TRBJ1-5; D might be TRBD1 (5 bases). The CDR3 runs to 13 residues. Germline V gene sequence: CDR1 SGDLS, CDR2 YYNGEE. V was clipped by 0 bases and J by 9 bases, with 10 bases between them. In DNA form, the CDR3 reads TGTGCCAGCAGCGTAGGGGGGGGGTGGCCCCAGCATTTT. Its translation: CASSVGGGWPQHF.

CDR3 residues: CASSLGDRTSYEQYF. DNA of the CDR3: TGCGCCAGCAGCTTGGGGGACAGGACATCTTACGAGCAGTACTTC. The chain carries TRBV5-1 and TRBJ2-7, with 8 bases identical to TRBD1. This CDR3 has 15 amino acids. The trim removed 0 bases at V and 4 bases at J, leaving 6 bases unmatched. Germline V lookup: CDR1 SGHRS, CDR2 YFSETQ.